A single sample gave rise to the 17 T cell receptor beta chains below, sequenced in a study of blood T cell repertoires in COVID-19. Clones were sequenced by immunoSEQ multiplex PCR, and TCRdb holds only the in-frame ones, with some missing. Of about 66,000 clones listed, about 80% are singletons. Sequencing was done on a sample of peripheral blood. Every receptor here comes from a human donor in a cohort sampled during active COVID-19.

In nucleotides, the CDR3 is TGTGCCAGCAGCCCTGCCAGCGGGACGGGGTCCTACGAGCAGTACTTC. It encodes CASSPASGTGSYEQYF. This chain joins TRBV5-4 and TRBJ2-7, with 7 bases that match TRBD2. V was pared by 4 bases and J by 1 base, with 11 bases of the junction left unmatched. CDR3 size: 16 residues. Per germline, CDR1 SGHNT and CDR2 YYREEE (reference sequence).

The chain links TRBV5-1 to TRBJ2-1, with 8 bases identical to TRBD2. CDR3 size: 16 residues. Trimming cost V 0 bases and J 5 bases; bases outside gene matches: 7. The germline gives CDR1 SGHRS, CDR2 YFSETQ. In nucleotides, the CDR3 is TGCGCCAGCAGCTTGGAAGACGGGAGGGCCAACAATGAGCAGTTCTTC. Protein product: CASSLEDGRANNEQFF.

This clone was observed a handful of times. CDR3 in DNA: TGCAGCGACCGGACAGGGGTGGACACTGAAGCTTTCTTT. As protein: CSDRTGVDTEAFF. The chain has TRBV29-1 and TRBJ1-1; the match to TRBD1 covers 9 bases. The CDR3 runs to 13 residues. With 7 bases clipped from V and 3 bases from J, the junction kept 6 bases outside the gene matches. CDR1 is SQVTM, CDR2 ANQGSEA, per germline.

V gene TRBV6-6 combines with J gene TRBJ2-4, with a tentative D call TRBD1 (5 bases). Germline CDR1 is MNHNY and CDR2 is SVGAGI (reference sequence). V was trimmed by 4 bases and J by 6 bases, leaving 10 bases between them. The CDR3 has 13 residues. The CDR3 loop is CASSFVQGNIQYF. The DNA of the CDR3 is TGTGCCAGCAGTTTCGTCCAGGGAAACATTCAGTACTTC.

The rearrangement links TRBV6-6 to TRBJ1-2; D may be TRBD1 (6 bases). V was pared by 5 bases and J by 3 bases, with 25 bases between. The CDR3 consists of 18 residues. Germline V CDR1 and CDR2: MNHNY, SVGAGI (reference sequence). DNA of the CDR3: TGTGCCAGCAGTCAACCACCCAGGATGGGGGCGGATCACTATGGCTACACCTTC. Amino acids: CASSQPPRMGADHYGYTF.

This clone was recorded a few times. V usage is TRBV7-8 and J usage is TRBJ2-7; D is unclear. The CDR3 covers 15 residues. The germline V and J ends were trimmed by 2 bases and 1 base, with 12 bases remaining between them. The germline V gene encodes CDR1 SGHVS and CDR2 FQNEAQ. The CDR3 DNA reads TGTGCCAGCAGCTTATCTTCAGGCGTGTCCTACGAGCAGTACTTC. It codes for CASSLSSGVSYEQYF.

This chain links TRBV28 with TRBJ2-7; 9 bases align to TRBD1. Germline V gene lookup returns CDR1 MDHEN and CDR2 SYDVKM. The CDR3 is made up of 14 amino acids. The ends lost 5 bases at V and 3 bases at J; junction bases unmatched: 5. In DNA form, the CDR3 reads TGTGCCAGCAGTCCGGGACAGGGTCTCTACGAGCAGTACTTC. Its translation: CASSPGQGLYEQYF.

This clone came up once. This chain links TRBV18 with TRBJ1-5; D gene unclear. Germline V gene lookup returns CDR1 KGHSH and CDR2 LQKENI. The CDR3 runs 14 residues. Trimming took 0 bases from V and 2 from J, leaving 5 bases between them. CDR3 residues: CASSPPSGNQPQHF. The CDR3 DNA sequence: TGTGCCAGCTCACCACCGAGTGGCAATCAGCCCCAGCATTTT.

The chain couples TRBV9 to TRBJ1-5; TRBD1 matches at 10 bases. The germline CDR1 and CDR2 sequences are SGDLS and YYNGEE. Germline trimming cut 4 bases from V and 1 base from J; bases unmatched to any gene: 5. The CDR3 extends over 16 amino acids. The DNA for the CDR3 is TGTGCCAGCAGCCCTGGGACAGGGGCGAGCAATCAGCCCCAGCATTTT. Translation: CASSPGTGASNQPQHF.

The chain recombines TRBV5-6 with TRBJ2-5; perhaps TRBD1 as D (6 bases). The V end lost 2 bases, the J end lost 5 bases, and 13 bases lay between the germline ends. Germline CDR1 is SGHDT and CDR2 is YYEEEE. CDR3 size: 14 residues. CDR3: CASSFTGWGETQYF. CDR3 coding DNA: TGTGCCAGCAGCTTCACAGGGTGGGGGGAGACCCAGTACTTC. Together with reference TRBV5-6 and TRBJ2-5, the CDR3 gives the full variable domain: DAGVTQSPTHLIKTRGQQVTLRCSPKSGHDTVSWYQQALGQGPQFIFQYYEEEERQRGNFPDRFSGHQFPNYSSELNVNALLLGDSALYLCASSFTGWGETQYFGPGTRLLVL.

The V gene is TRBV28, the J gene TRBJ1-5; possibly TRBD1 for D (5 bases). Germline V gives CDR1 MDHEN, CDR2 SYDVKM. This CDR3 comprises 14 residues. V gave up 11 bases and J gave up 0 bases, with 14 bases separating them. CDR3 sequence reads: CAGQTGDSNQPQHF. As DNA, the CDR3 is TGTGCCGGTCAAACAGGAGATAGCAATCAGCCCCAGCATTTT.

This clone was detected only a few times. The chain links TRBV11-2 to TRBJ2-4; D is undetermined. Per germline, CDR1 SGHAT and CDR2 FQNNGV. The CDR3 extends over 11 amino acids. The V end lost 3 bases, the J end lost 10 bases, and 7 bases lay between the germline ends. The CDR3 here is CASSFPLIQYF. The CDR3 DNA reads as TGTGCCAGCAGCTTCCCTCTTATTCAGTACTTC.

The chain uses TRBV4-3 and TRBJ2-1, with 8 bases lining up with TRBD1. The CDR3 totals 13 residues. Unmatched junction bases numbered 3, after V lost 3 bases and J lost 8 bases. The germline V gene encodes CDR1 LGHNA and CDR2 YSLEER. The CDR3 nucleotides read TGCGCCAGCAGCCACAGGGGGCGAGATGAGCAGTTCTTC. Protein product: CASSHRGRDEQFF.

The genes are TRBV28 and TRBJ1-5; tentatively, D is TRBD1 (5 bases). Germline V gene sequence: CDR1 MDHEN, CDR2 SYDVKM. V lost 3 bases and J lost 3, with 18 bases in between. This CDR3 is 17 amino acids long. This chain's CDR3 is CASSLLPVGGVNQPQHF. CDR3 nucleotide sequence: TGTGCCAGCAGTTTGCTTCCGGTGGGGGGGGTCAATCAGCCCCAGCATTTT.

This clone was found once. The chain joins TRBV28 to TRBJ2-1; 9 nucleotides match TRBD1. Germline lookup yields CDR1 MDHEN and CDR2 SYDVKM. Trimming at V came to 4 bases and at J to 10 bases, leaving 11 bases not matched to a gene. This CDR3 region has 15 residues. The chain's CDR3 is CASSSPGQGLQEQFF. The CDR3 nucleotides read TGTGCCAGCAGTTCACCGGGACAGGGCCTTCAGGAGCAGTTCTTC.

Comment on this clone: A junction boundary mismatches the germline segment, possibly from a read error. The V gene is TRBV28, the J gene TRBJ2-7, with D maybe TRBD1 (6 bases). This CDR3 contains 11 residues. Germline assignment: CDR1 MDHEN and CDR2 SYDVKM. This CDR3 is CASSFRDTRLF. Here the CDR3 DNA reads TGTGCCAGCAGTTTCCGGGACACCCGGCTATTC.

This chain joins TRBV19 and TRBJ2-7; 10 bases match TRBD2. The CDR3 length is 17 residues. Germline V gene sequence: CDR1 LNHDA, CDR2 SQIVND (reference sequence). The V gene end was trimmed by 5 bases and the J gene end by 3 bases; junction bases not matched to a gene: 13. The CDR3 region is CASSPGGASGSFYEQYF. The CDR3, as DNA: TGTGCCAGTAGTCCAGGGGGCGCTAGCGGGAGTTTCTACGAGCAGTACTTC.